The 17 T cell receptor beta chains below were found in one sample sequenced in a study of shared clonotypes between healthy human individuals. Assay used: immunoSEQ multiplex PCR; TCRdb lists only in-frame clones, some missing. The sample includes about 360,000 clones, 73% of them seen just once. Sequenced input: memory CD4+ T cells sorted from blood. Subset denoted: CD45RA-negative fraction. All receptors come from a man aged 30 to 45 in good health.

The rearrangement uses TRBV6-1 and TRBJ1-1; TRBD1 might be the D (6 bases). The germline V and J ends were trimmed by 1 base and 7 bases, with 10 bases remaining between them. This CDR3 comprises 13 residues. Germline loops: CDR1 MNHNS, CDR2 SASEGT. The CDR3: CASSEGGRIEAFF. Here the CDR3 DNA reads TGTGCCAGCAGTGAAGGGGGGCGGATTGAAGCTTTCTTT.

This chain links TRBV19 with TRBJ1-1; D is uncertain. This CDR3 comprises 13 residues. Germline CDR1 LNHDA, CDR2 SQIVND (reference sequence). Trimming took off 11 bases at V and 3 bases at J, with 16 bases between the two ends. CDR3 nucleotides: TGTGCCTCTGAAAGATCGAGGGACACTGAAGCTTTCTTT. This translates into CASERSRDTEAFF.

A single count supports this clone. Here the CDR3 reads CASSFLKVGPPVGDTQYF. The CDR3 DNA reads TGTGCCAGCAGCTTCCTTAAGGTGGGACCCCCTGTGGGGGATACGCAGTATTTT. The rearrangement uses TRBV28 and TRBJ2-3; the D gene could be TRBD1 or TRBD2 (5 bases each). This CDR3 comprises 18 residues. Trimming took 6 bases from V and 6 from J, leaving 28 bases between them. Germline values: CDR1 MDHEN, CDR2 SYDVKM.

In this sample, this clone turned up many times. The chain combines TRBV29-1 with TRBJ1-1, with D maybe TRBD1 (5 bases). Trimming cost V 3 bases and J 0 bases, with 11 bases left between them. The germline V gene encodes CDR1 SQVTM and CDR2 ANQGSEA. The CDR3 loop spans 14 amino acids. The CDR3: CSVDQTAMNTEAFF. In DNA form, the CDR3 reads TGCAGCGTTGACCAGACAGCAATGAACACTGAAGCTTTCTTT.

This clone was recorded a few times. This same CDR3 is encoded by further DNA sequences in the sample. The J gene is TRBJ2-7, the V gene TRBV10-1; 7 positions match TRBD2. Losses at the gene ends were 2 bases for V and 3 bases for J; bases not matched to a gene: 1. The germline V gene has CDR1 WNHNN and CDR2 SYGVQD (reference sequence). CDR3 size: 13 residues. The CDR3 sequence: CASSEGGSYEQYF. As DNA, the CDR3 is TGCGCCAGCAGTGAGGGCGGGAGCTACGAGCAGTACTTC.

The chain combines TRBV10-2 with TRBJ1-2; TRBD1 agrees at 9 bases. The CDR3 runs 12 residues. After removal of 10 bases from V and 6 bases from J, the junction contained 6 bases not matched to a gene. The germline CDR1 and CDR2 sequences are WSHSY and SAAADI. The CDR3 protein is CATAGQGNGYTF. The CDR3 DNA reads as TGCGCCACCGCGGGACAGGGTAATGGCTACACCTTC.

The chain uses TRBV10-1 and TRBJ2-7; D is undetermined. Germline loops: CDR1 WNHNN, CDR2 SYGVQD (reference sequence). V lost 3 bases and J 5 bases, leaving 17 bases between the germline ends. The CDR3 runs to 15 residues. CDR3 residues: CASSEVRSPGDEQYF. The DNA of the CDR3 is TGCGCCAGCAGTGAAGTTAGGAGTCCCGGCGACGAGCAGTACTTC.

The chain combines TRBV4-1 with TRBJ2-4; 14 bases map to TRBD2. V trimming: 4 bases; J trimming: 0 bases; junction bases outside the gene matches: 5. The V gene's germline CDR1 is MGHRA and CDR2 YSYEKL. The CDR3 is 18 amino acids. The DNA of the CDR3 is TGCGCCAGCAGCCCCGGACTAGCGGGAGGCCTAGCCAAAAACATTCAGTACTTC. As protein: CASSPGLAGGLAKNIQYF.

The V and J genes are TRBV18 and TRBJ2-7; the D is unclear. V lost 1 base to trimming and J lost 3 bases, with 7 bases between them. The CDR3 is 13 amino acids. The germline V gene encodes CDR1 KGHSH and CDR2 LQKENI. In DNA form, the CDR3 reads TGTGCCAGCTCACCACAGGACCTCTACGAGCAGTACTTC. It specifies CASSPQDLYEQYF.

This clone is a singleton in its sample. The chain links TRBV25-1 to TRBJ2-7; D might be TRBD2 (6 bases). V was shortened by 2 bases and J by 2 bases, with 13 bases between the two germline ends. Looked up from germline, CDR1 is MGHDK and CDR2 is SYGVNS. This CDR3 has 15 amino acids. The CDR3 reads CASSEVAGTTYEQYF. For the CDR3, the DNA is TGTGCCAGCAGTGAAGTGGCGGGAACTACCTACGAGCAGTACTTC.

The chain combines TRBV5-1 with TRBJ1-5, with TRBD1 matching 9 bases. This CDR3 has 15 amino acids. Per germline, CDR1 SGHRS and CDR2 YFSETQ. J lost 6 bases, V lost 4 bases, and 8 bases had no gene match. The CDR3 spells CASSRKTGGSQPQHF. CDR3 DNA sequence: TGCGCCAGCAGCAGAAAGACAGGGGGGAGTCAGCCCCAGCATTTT.

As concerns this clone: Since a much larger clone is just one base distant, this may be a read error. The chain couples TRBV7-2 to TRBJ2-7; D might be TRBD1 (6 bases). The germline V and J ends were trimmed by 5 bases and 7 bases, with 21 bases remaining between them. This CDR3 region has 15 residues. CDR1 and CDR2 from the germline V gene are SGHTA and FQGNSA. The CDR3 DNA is TGTGCCAGCAGCCTCGACAGGAGGCCCAGTGAAGAGCAGTACTTC. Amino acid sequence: CASSLDRRPSEEQYF.

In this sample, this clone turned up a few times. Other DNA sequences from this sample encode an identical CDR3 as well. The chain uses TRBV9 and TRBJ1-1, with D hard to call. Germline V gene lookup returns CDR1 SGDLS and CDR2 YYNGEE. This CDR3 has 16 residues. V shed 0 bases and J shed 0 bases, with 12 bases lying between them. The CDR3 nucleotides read TGTGCCAGCAGCGTAGGCGCAGGAGGGATGAACACTGAAGCTTTCTTT. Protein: CASSVGAGGMNTEAFF.

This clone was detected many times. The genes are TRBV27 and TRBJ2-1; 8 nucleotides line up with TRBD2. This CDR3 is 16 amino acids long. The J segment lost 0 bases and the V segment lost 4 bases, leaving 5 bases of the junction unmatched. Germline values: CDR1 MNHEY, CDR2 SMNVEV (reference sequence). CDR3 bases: TGTGCCAGCAGTTCCCCTAGCGGGCCCTCCTACAATGAGCAGTTCTTC. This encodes CASSSPSGPSYNEQFF.

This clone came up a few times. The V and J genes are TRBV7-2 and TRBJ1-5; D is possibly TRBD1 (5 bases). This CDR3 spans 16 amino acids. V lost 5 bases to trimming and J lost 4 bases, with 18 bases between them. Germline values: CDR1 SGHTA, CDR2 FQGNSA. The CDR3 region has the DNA TGTGCCAGCAGCCTACTCGGGACGGATCGAAATCAGCCCCAGCATTTT. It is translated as CASSLLGTDRNQPQHF.

The CDR3 protein is CASSGRQGNSPLHF. In nucleotides, the CDR3 is TGTGCCAGCAGTGGGCGGCAGGGAAATTCACCCCTCCACTTT. This chain joins TRBV2 and TRBJ1-6, with D perhaps matching TRBD1 (5 bases). Germline values: CDR1 SNHLY, CDR2 FYNNEI. V was trimmed by 4 bases and J by 7 bases, leaving 11 bases between them. CDR3 size: 14 residues.

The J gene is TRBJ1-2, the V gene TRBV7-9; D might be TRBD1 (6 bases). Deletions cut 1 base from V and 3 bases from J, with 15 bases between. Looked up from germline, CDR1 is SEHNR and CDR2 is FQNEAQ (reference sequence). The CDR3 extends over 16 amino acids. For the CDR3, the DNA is TGTGCCAGCAGCTTAGATTTACAGGGCAGGGACTATGGCTACACCTTC. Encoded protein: CASSLDLQGRDYGYTF.